A single sample is the source of the 30 T cell receptor beta chains below, sequenced in a study of T cell repertoires in cytomegalovirus infection. TCRdb fed the reads into MiXCR, producing one record per CDR3 protein. The sample shows hundreds of thousands of distinct CDR3 sequences, 15% to 20% of them seen only once. What was sequenced was PBMCs. These receptors were collected from a human donor in good health (CMV status not recorded). Some clones in this sample may be carry-over from other donors' samples.

The chain carries TRBV4-3 and TRBJ1-6; no reliable D call. V lost 1 base and J 9 bases, leaving 13 bases between the germline ends. The germline gives CDR1 LGHNA, CDR2 YSLEER. This CDR3 is 15 amino acids long. Written as DNA, the CDR3 is TGCGCCAGCAGCCAAGTATGGGATAGGAGTTCACCCCTCCACTTT. Residues: CASSQVWDRSSPLHF.

This clonotype was seen more than once but under ten times. The rearrangement joins TRBV12-3 or TRBV12-4 to TRBJ2-5; D possibly corresponds to TRBD1 (5 bases). This CDR3 has 13 amino acids. Deletions cut 6 bases from V and 2 bases from J, with 10 bases between. Here the CDR3 DNA reads TGTGCCAGCAGCTCCCAGGGTCAAGAGACCCAGTACTTC. Its protein product is CASSSQGQETQYF.

By frequency in the sample, this clonotype is medium-sized. The rearrangement links TRBV11-2 to TRBJ2-1; tentative D call: TRBD2 (5 bases). The CDR3 contains 16 residues. V was pared by 0 bases and J by 2 bases, with 11 bases between. Looked up from germline, CDR1 is SGHAT and CDR2 is FQNNGV. CDR3 region: CASSLESGSPYNEQFF. CDR3 DNA: TGTGCCAGCAGCTTAGAGTCGGGGAGCCCCTACAATGAGCAGTTCTTC.

This clonotype was recorded at least ten times. The chain recombines TRBV6-2 or TRBV6-3 with TRBJ2-7; D unclear. CDR3 length equals 16 residues. The germline V gene encodes CDR1 MNHEY and CDR2 SVGEGT. The V and J ends lost 0 bases and 2 bases respectively, with 14 bases between them. This chain's CDR3 is CASSYSNLHGPYEQYF. The DNA for the CDR3 is TGTGCCAGCAGTTACTCGAATCTGCACGGCCCCTACGAGCAGTACTTC.

There are many counts of this clonotype. Here the CDR3 reads CASSEGQGAGSPLHF. The DNA of the CDR3 is TGTGCCAGCAGCGAGGGACAGGGGGCCGGCTCACCCCTCCACTTT. This chain connects TRBV13 to TRBJ1-6, with 12 bases lining up with TRBD1. V shed 5 bases and J 10 bases; nucleotides not matched to a gene: 6. The germline CDR1 and CDR2 sequences are PRHDT and FYEKMQ (reference sequence). The CDR3 runs 15 residues.

Ten or more counts support this clonotype. CDR3: CASSLRTSGDWETQYF. The DNA for the CDR3 is TGTGCCAGCAGCTTGAGGACTAGCGGGGATTGGGAGACCCAGTACTTC. The rearrangement uses TRBV7-2 and TRBJ2-5; TRBD2 matches at 12 bases. Trimming removed 3 bases from V and 5 bases from J; junction bases left unmatched: 7. Germline V lookup: CDR1 SGHTA, CDR2 FQGNSA. CDR3 size: 16 residues.

V and J are TRBV4-3 and TRBJ1-6; TRBD1 might be the D (5 bases). Trimming took 0 bases from V and 8 from J, leaving 14 bases between them. CDR1 and CDR2 from the germline V gene are LGHNA and YSLEER. This CDR3 is 16 amino acids long. DNA for the CDR3: TGCGCCAGCAGCCAAGATGTGGAAGAGGGGTATTCACCCCTCCACTTT. Translation gives CASSQDVEEGYSPLHF.

V and J are TRBV10-3 and TRBJ1-1, with TRBD1 matching over 8 bases. CDR1 is ENHRY, CDR2 SYGVKD, per germline. The CDR3 contains 13 residues. The J segment lost 1 base and the V segment lost 10 bases, leaving 5 bases of the junction unmatched. The CDR3 DNA reads as TGTGCCACCTCTGGACAGGGGAACACTGAAGCTTTCTTT. It codes for CATSGQGNTEAFF.

The chain has TRBV12-3 or TRBV12-4 and TRBJ1-5; a weak D match, TRBD1 (5 bases). Trimming took 5 bases from V and 7 from J, leaving 18 bases between them. The CDR3 loop spans 15 amino acids. The CDR3 is CASSNERGARQPQHF. DNA of the CDR3: TGTGCCAGCAGTAACGAGCGAGGGGCACGACAGCCCCAGCATTTT.

This clonotype was seen at least ten times. The chain has TRBV24-1 and TRBJ2-2; D is possibly TRBD2 (6 bases). Germline loops: CDR1 KGHDR, CDR2 SFDVKD. Trimming shortened V by 3 bases and J by 0 bases, and 10 bases separated the two germline ends. The CDR3 covers 16 residues. The CDR3: CATSDPTRANTGELFF. DNA of the CDR3: TGTGCCACCAGTGATCCGACTAGGGCGAACACCGGGGAGCTGTTTTTT.

The table lists this clonotype with a few counts. The J gene is TRBJ1-2, the V gene TRBV5-1, with 7 bases matching TRBD1. CDR1 SGHRS and CDR2 YFSETQ come from the germline V gene. The CDR3 loop spans 15 amino acids. The ends lost 0 bases at V and 6 bases at J; junction bases unmatched: 8. CDR3 sequence (DNA): TGCGCCAGCAGCTTGGGGACAGGCCGCAGTGATGGCTACACCTTC. The encoded protein is CASSLGTGRSDGYTF. The full variable domain, with the rest looked up from reference TRBV5-1 and TRBJ1-2, is KAGVTQTPRYLIKTRGQQVTLSCSPISGHRSVSWYQQTPGQGLQFLFEYFSETQRNKGNFPGRFSGRQFSNSRSEMNVSTLELGDSALYLCASSLGTGRSDGYTFGSGTRLTVV.

The CDR3 region has the DNA TGTGCCAGCAGTTACTCGATGGCGGGGGGATACAATGAGCAGTTCTTC. Protein sequence: CASSYSMAGGYNEQFF. The chain employs TRBV6-2 or TRBV6-3 and TRBJ2-1; 8 nucleotides align to TRBD2. Germline lookup yields CDR1 MNHEY and CDR2 SVGEGT. V shed 0 bases, J shed 4 bases, and the junction held 5 bases outside the gene matches. The CDR3 extends over 16 amino acids.

This chain connects TRBV28 to TRBJ1-1; no definite D call. There are 15 residues in the CDR3. V was pared by 6 bases and J by 0 bases, with 14 bases between. Per the germline V gene, CDR1 is MDHEN and CDR2 is SYDVKM. The CDR3 region is CASSRTLAMNTEAFF. The CDR3, as DNA: TGTGCCAGCAGCCGGACCTTGGCGATGAACACTGAAGCTTTCTTT.

This clonotype occurred many times. The chain carries TRBV12-3 or TRBV12-4 and TRBJ2-3; 8 nucleotides line up with TRBD2. The CDR3 is 14 residues long. Germline trimming cut 4 bases from V and 6 bases from J; bases unmatched to any gene: 6. As DNA, the CDR3 is TGTGCCAGCAGTTACGGGGGGGCCGGGGATACGCAGTATTTT. Protein product: CASSYGGAGDTQYF.

This clonotype came up many times. The junction and the germline gene differ at one end; a read error may be behind it. This chain connects TRBV28 to TRBJ2-6, with TRBD1 identical over 7 bases. CDR1 and CDR2 from the germline V gene are MDHEN and SYDVKM. This CDR3 spans 15 amino acids. The CDR3 region is CASSLQGTGANVLTF. Here the CDR3 DNA reads TGCGCCAGCAGCTTACAGGGGACTGGGGCCAACGTCCTGACTTTC. Variable domain in full (rest from reference TRBV28 and TRBJ2-6): DVKVTQSSRYLVKRTGEKVFLECVQDMDHENMFWYRQDPGLGLRLIYFSYDVKMKEKGDIPEGYSVSREKKERFSLILESASTNQTSMYLCASSLQGTGANVLTFGAGSRLTVL.

For this clonotype: Because the CDR3 is missing its conserved closing phenylalanine or tryptophan, this is likely a read error. This chain links TRBV7-6 with TRBJ2-7; D not resolved. The CDR3 loop spans 12 amino acids. CDR1 is SGHVS and CDR2 is FNYEAQ in the germline V gene. V was trimmed by 2 bases and J by 2 bases, leaving 4 bases between them. CDR3 coding DNA: TGTGCCAGCAGCTTATCAACCTACGAGCAGTACTCC. Encoded protein: CASSLSTYEQYS.

The chain recombines TRBV20-1 with TRBJ2-3, with D perhaps TRBD2 (5 bases). Trimming took off 6 bases at V and 10 bases at J, with 20 bases between the two ends. CDR1 DFQATT and CDR2 SNEGSKA come from the germline V gene (reference sequence). The CDR3 covers 13 residues. The CDR3 loop is CSAPGITDNSQYF. DNA for the CDR3: TGCAGTGCGCCGGGGATCACAGATAATTCGCAGTATTTT.

This clonotype has a handful of counts. The chain links TRBV20-1 to TRBJ1-6; 9 nucleotides line up with TRBD1. V gave up 1 base and J gave up 5 bases; unmatched junction bases: 6. CDR3 length: 16 residues. CDR1 is DFQATT, CDR2 SNEGSKA, per germline (reference sequence). CDR3 in DNA: TGCAGTGCTAGAGGACCAGGGACAGGGAATAATTCACCCCTCCACTTT. Its translation: CSARGPGTGNNSPLHF.

In its sample, this clonotype was seen once. A much larger clone differs from this one at a single base, so this may be a read error. This chain uses TRBV7-8 with TRBJ1-1, with a weak D call TRBD1 (6 bases). The germline gives CDR1 SGHVS, CDR2 FQNEAQ. CDR3 length: 12 residues. Trimming stripped 4 bases from V and 4 bases from J, with 7 bases between. As DNA, the CDR3 is TGTGCCAGCAGCTCGGACAGCACTGAAGCTTTCTTT. Its translation is CASSSDSTEAFF.

The V gene is TRBV10-3, the J gene TRBJ1-1; TRBD1 matches at 8 bases. Germline V gene lookup returns CDR1 ENHRY and CDR2 SYGVKD. This CDR3 is built from 14 residues. The V and J ends lost 6 bases and 3 bases, in that order; junction bases with no gene match: 6. The CDR3 region is CAISSTGGDTEAFF. The CDR3 bases are TGTGCCATCAGCAGTACAGGGGGGGACACTGAAGCTTTCTTT.

V usage is TRBV6-5 and J usage is TRBJ1-1, with 8 bases fitting TRBD1. The CDR3 runs to 15 residues. Trimming cost V 2 bases and J 2 bases; bases outside gene matches: 4. CDR1 and CDR2 (germline): MNHEY, SVGAGI. The CDR3, as DNA: TGTGCCAGCAGTTACGCAGGGGGCGAAAACACTGAAGCTTTCTTT. Amino acid sequence: CASSYAGGENTEAFF.

This clonotype was counted ten times or more. The rearrangement joins TRBV12-3 or TRBV12-4 to TRBJ2-1; possible D gene TRBD2, 5 bases. V lost 2 bases to trimming and J lost 10 bases, with 12 bases between them. The CDR3 is 13 residues long. Here the CDR3 DNA reads TGTGCCAGCAGTTTAAGGACTGGGCAAGAGCAGTTCTTC. It translates to CASSLRTGQEQFF.

This chain joins TRBV12-3 or TRBV12-4 and TRBJ1-1, with TRBD1 identical over 7 bases. The length of the CDR3 is 12 residues. Losses at the gene ends were 5 bases for V and 8 bases for J; bases not matched to a gene: 5. CDR3 nucleotide sequence: TGTGCCAGCAGTCCCCAGGACAGGGAAGCTTTCTTT. Residues: CASSPQDREAFF.

This clonotype was counted many times. The rearrangement links TRBV28 to TRBJ1-2; 11 nucleotides agree with TRBD1. The CDR3 totals 14 residues. V lost 5 bases and J lost 8; bases outside the gene matches: 7. Germline CDR1 reads MDHEN; CDR2 reads SYDVKM. Here the CDR3 DNA reads TGTGCCAGCAGTCACGGACAGGGGGCTCAGGGCTACACCTTC. Translated, it gives CASSHGQGAQGYTF.

The chain recombines TRBV28 with TRBJ1-1, with a possible D match to TRBD1 (6 bases). This CDR3 region has 16 residues. Trimming shortened V by 7 bases and J by 1 base, and 19 bases separated the two germline ends. The germline gives CDR1 MDHEN, CDR2 SYDVKM. This CDR3 is CASTVGFPDRNTEAFF. The CDR3 bases are TGTGCCAGCACCGTCGGCTTCCCGGACAGGAACACTGAAGCTTTCTTT.

This clonotype was observed many times. This chain joins TRBV2 and TRBJ1-1; D gene ambiguous. CDR1 and CDR2 from the germline V gene are SNHLY and FYNNEI. The V end was cut by 6 bases, the J end by 8 bases, with 16 bases between. The CDR3 runs to 13 residues. The CDR3 DNA is TGTGCCAGCAGGGCGGACCTTATAGGGGAAGCTTTCTTT. This encodes CASRADLIGEAFF.

This clonotype was recorded many times. The rearrangement uses TRBV20-1 and TRBJ2-3, with D perhaps matching TRBD1 (6 bases). Trimming removed 1 base at V and 0 bases at J, with 20 bases between. Germline CDR1 DFQATT, CDR2 SNEGSKA (reference sequence). The CDR3 loop spans 18 amino acids. Written as DNA, the CDR3 is TGCAGTGCTAGAGTCCGACCGCTGACAGGCTCTAGCACAGATACGCAGTATTTT. The encoded protein is CSARVRPLTGSSTDTQYF.

The V and J genes are TRBV28 and TRBJ1-2, with 10 bases matching TRBD1. This CDR3 region has 14 residues. Looked up from germline, CDR1 is MDHEN and CDR2 is SYDVKM. V shed 4 bases and J 5 bases; nucleotides not matched to a gene: 4. The CDR3 spells CASSSTGGEYGYTF. Written as DNA, the CDR3 is TGTGCCAGCAGTTCGACAGGGGGCGAGTATGGCTACACCTTC.

The chain employs TRBV14 and TRBJ1-2, with D maybe TRBD1 (5 bases). Trimming took off 0 bases at V and 5 bases at J, with 7 bases between the two ends. The V gene's germline CDR1 is SGHDN and CDR2 FVKESK. CDR3 length: 13 residues. The CDR3 is CASSQEWGYGYTF. Here the CDR3 DNA reads TGTGCCAGCAGCCAAGAGTGGGGGTATGGCTACACCTTC. Full variable domain (outside the CDR3, taken from reference TRBV14 and TRBJ1-2): EAGVTQFPSHSVIEKGQTVTLRCDPISGHDNLYWYRRVMGKEIKFLLHFVKESKQDESGMPNNRFLAERTGGTYSTLKVQPAELEDSGVYFCASSQEWGYGYTFGSGTRLTVV.

This clonotype was detected many times. The genes are TRBV2 and TRBJ1-5, with a weak D call TRBD1 (6 bases). The CDR3 is 16 residues long. Germline loops: CDR1 SNHLY, CDR2 FYNNEI. With 5 bases removed from V and 0 bases from J, the gap between germline ends came to 14 bases. In DNA, the CDR3 is TGTGCCAGCAGTAACGACAGGCCCCATAGCAATCAGCCCCAGCATTTT. As protein: CASSNDRPHSNQPQHF. The entire variable domain, with the rest obtained from reference TRBV2 and TRBJ1-5, is as follows: EPEVTQTPSHQVTQMGQEVILRCVPISNHLYFYWYRQILGQKVEFLVSFYNNEISEKSEIFDDQFSVERPDGSNFTLKIRSTKLEDSAMYFCASSNDRPHSNQPQHFGDGTRLSIL.